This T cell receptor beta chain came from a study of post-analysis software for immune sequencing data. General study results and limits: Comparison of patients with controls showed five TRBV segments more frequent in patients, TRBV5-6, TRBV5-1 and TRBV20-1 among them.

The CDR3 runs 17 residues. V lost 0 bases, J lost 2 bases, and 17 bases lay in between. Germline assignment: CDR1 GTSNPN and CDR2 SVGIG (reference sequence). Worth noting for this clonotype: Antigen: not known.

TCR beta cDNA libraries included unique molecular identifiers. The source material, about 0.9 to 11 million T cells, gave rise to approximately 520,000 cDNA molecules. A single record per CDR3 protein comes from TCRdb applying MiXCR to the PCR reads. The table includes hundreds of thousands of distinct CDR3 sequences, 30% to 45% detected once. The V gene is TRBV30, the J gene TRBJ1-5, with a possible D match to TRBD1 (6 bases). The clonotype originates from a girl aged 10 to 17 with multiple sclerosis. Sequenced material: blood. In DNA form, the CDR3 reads TGTGCCTGGAGTGTGTCAGGGGTCCTACCGGGCAATCAGCCCCAGCATTTT. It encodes CAWSVSGVLPGNQPQHF.